This T cell receptor (beta chain) was documented in a study of blood T cell repertoires in COVID-19. Turning to the study itself: Material from acute and convalescent COVID-19 was sourced from the United States, Italy and Spain. The analysed material was cDNA or gDNA that came from T cells, B-cell-depleted T cells, or PBMCs.

V lost 4 bases and J 2 bases, leaving 21 bases between the germline ends. The germline V gene has CDR1 SGDLS and CDR2 YYNGEE. This CDR3 is 17 amino acids long. This clone appeared a single time. The study recruited people aged roughly 18 to 100 years across about 25 US areas. As handled by the study authors: Quantification of nucleated cells was approximated via reference gene primer amplification. Assay: immunoSEQ multiplex PCR; the TCRdb copy retains only in-frame clones and omits some. Clone size and the V and J calls come from that table; the DNA yielded D and trimming. This sample has hundreds of thousands of clones, with around 90% found just once.

The TCR sequence derives from a woman aged 30 to 39 who had recovered from COVID-19. The sample consisted of PBMCs or T cells enriched from blood (not recorded which). The chain links TRBV9 to TRBJ1-2; D may be TRBD1 (5 bases). The CDR3 coding sequence is TGTGCCAGCAGCCCTCTGGGGGGTACGGGTCTCAACTATGGCTACACCTTC. It translates to CASSPLGGTGLNYGYTF.